The 13 T cell receptor beta chains presented below share a single source sample, sequenced in a study. One entry per CDR3 protein, called by TCRdb with MiXCR from the RT-PCR reads. The sample yields about 700,000 distinct CDR3 sequences, 12% to 15% seen once. The sample was memory CD4+ T cells from blood. These receptors all come from a female donor in good health, serving as a healthy control.

The gene calls are TRBV20-1 and TRBJ2-5; possible D gene TRBD1, 7 bases. V lost 3 bases, J lost 5 bases, and 16 bases lay in between. This CDR3 comprises 14 residues. Looked up from germline, CDR1 is DFQATT and CDR2 is SNEGSKA (reference sequence). Here the CDR3 DNA reads TGCAGTGCTAGGGAGGGGGCCGAGAGGGAGACCCAGTACTTC. Translation: CSAREGAERETQYF.

There are many counts of this clonotype. The V gene is TRBV29-1, the J gene TRBJ1-1; weak D call: TRBD1 (5 bases). The V gene lost 8 bases and the J gene lost 1 base, with 14 bases spanning the gap. The CDR3 has 13 amino acids. CDR1 is SQVTM, CDR2 ANQGSEA, per germline. CDR3 sequence: CSSEGVGNTEAFF. The DNA for the CDR3 is TGCAGCTCGGAAGGGGTTGGGAACACTGAAGCTTTCTTT.

This clonotype was seen many times. The J gene is TRBJ2-3, the V gene TRBV20-1, with D unresolved. In germline, CDR1 is DFQATT, CDR2 SNEGSKA (reference sequence). The V end lost 3 bases, the J end lost 1 base, and 8 bases lay between the germline ends. The CDR3 spans 13 residues. CDR3 in amino acids: CSARPAGTDTQYF. CDR3 nucleotide sequence: TGCAGTGCTAGGCCTGCAGGCACAGATACGCAGTATTTT.

Many counts were recorded for this clonotype. This chain uses TRBV15 with TRBJ2-7; 7 nucleotides match TRBD1. The length of the CDR3 is 14 residues. Germline CDR1 LNHNV, CDR2 YYDKDF (reference sequence). Losses at the gene ends were 4 bases for V and 6 bases for J; bases not matched to a gene: 9. The CDR3 DNA sequence: TGTGCCACCAGCATTGGGGACAGCGACAGCGAGCAGTACTTC. Its protein product is CATSIGDSDSEQYF.

This clonotype was seen repeatedly, ten times or more. The chain uses TRBV5-6 and TRBJ2-5; 8 bases align to TRBD1. The CDR3 is 13 amino acids. The V segment lost 2 bases and the J segment 5 bases; nucleotides outside the gene matches: 2. Per germline, CDR1 SGHDT and CDR2 YYEEEE. As DNA, the CDR3 is TGTGCCAGCAGCTTTAGACAGGGGGAGACCCAGTACTTC. Its protein is CASSFRQGETQYF. Full variable domain (rest looked up from reference TRBV5-6 and TRBJ2-5): DAGVTQSPTHLIKTRGQQVTLRCSPKSGHDTVSWYQQALGQGPQFIFQYYEEEERQRGNFPDRFSGHQFPNYSSELNVNALLLGDSALYLCASSFRQGETQYFGPGTRLLVL.

This chain links TRBV7-9 with TRBJ1-5; TRBD1 might be the D (6 bases). V shed 5 bases and J shed 6 bases, with 20 bases lying between them. CDR1 and CDR2 (germline): SEHNR, FQNEAQ (reference sequence). The CDR3 is made up of 16 amino acids. The CDR3 region is CASSPPGGRDSQPQHF. CDR3 DNA sequence: TGTGCCAGCAGCCCCCCCGGGGGGCGAGATAGTCAGCCCCAGCATTTT.

The CDR3 loop reads CASQADRVPGSPLHF. CDR3 bases: TGTGCCAGCCAAGCCGACCGGGTTCCGGGTTCACCCCTCCACTTT. V and J are TRBV5-5 and TRBJ1-6; no clear D gene. The V gene lost 7 bases and the J gene lost 9 bases, with 20 bases spanning the gap. Germline lookup yields CDR1 SGHKS and CDR2 YYEKEE (reference sequence). CDR3 length: 15 amino acids.

The chain has TRBV27 and TRBJ2-7, with 7 nucleotides matching TRBD2. The germline gives CDR1 MNHEY, CDR2 SMNVEV (reference sequence). The CDR3 runs to 14 residues. Trimming at V came to 2 bases and at J to 2 bases, leaving 3 bases not matched to a gene. The CDR3 protein is CASSLNGGTYEQYF. Written as DNA, the CDR3 is TGTGCCAGCAGTTTAAACGGGGGGACCTACGAGCAGTACTTC.

The rearrangement joins TRBV19 to TRBJ1-1; D remains unclear. V was trimmed by 4 bases and J by 2 bases, leaving 5 bases between them. Germline V CDR1 and CDR2: LNHDA, SQIVND (reference sequence). The CDR3 has 12 residues. The CDR3 is CASSTHNTEAFF. CDR3 bases: TGTGCCAGTAGTACACACAACACTGAAGCTTTCTTT. Full variable domain (outside the CDR3, taken from reference TRBV19 and TRBJ1-1): DGGITQSPKYLFRKEGQNVTLSCEQNLNHDAMYWYRQDPGQGLRLIYYSQIVNDFQKGDIAEGYSVSREKKESFPLTVTSAQKNPTAFYLCASSTHNTEAFFGQGTRLTVV.

In this sample, this clonotype turned up many times. The chain couples TRBV6-5 to TRBJ2-1; D might be TRBD2 (6 bases). CDR1 MNHEY and CDR2 SVGAGI come from the germline V gene. CDR3 length: 17 residues. Trimming stripped 1 base from V and 0 bases from J, with 13 bases between. CDR3 DNA: TGTGCCAGCAGTTACTTAAGGGACTCCAGCTCCTACAATGAGCAGTTCTTC. It yields the protein CASSYLRDSSSYNEQFF.

This clonotype was observed a few times. CDR3 in amino acids: CASGQGGDTEAFF. The CDR3 nucleotides are TGTGCCAGCGGCCAAGGGGGTGACACTGAAGCTTTCTTT. This chain connects TRBV7-3 to TRBJ1-1, with a tentative D call TRBD1 (6 bases). CDR3 length: 13 amino acids. Per the germline V gene, CDR1 is SGHTA and CDR2 is FQGTGA. The ends were cut back, 8 bases at V and 3 bases at J, with 13 bases in the middle.

In its sample, this clonotype was seen a few times. Written as DNA, the CDR3 is TGCAGTGCCCAGGTGCAGCCCTATGAGCAGTTCTTC. Translated: CSAQVQPYEQFF. The chain is built from TRBV20-1 and TRBJ2-1; D call uncertain. The CDR3 spans 12 residues. Germline loops: CDR1 DFQATT, CDR2 SNEGSKA (reference sequence). Deletions cut 6 bases from V and 8 bases from J, with 14 bases between.

This clonotype has a handful of counts. The chain combines TRBV11-2 with TRBJ1-1, with D possibly TRBD1 on 5 matching bases. Trimming removed 1 base from V and 1 base from J, with 13 bases in between. The germline V gene encodes CDR1 SGHAT and CDR2 FQNNGV. This CDR3 has 16 amino acids. The CDR3 spells CASSLVLGDPNTEAFF. In DNA, the CDR3 is TGTGCCAGCAGCTTAGTCCTAGGGGACCCGAACACTGAAGCTTTCTTT. The full variable domain, completed using reference TRBV11-2 and TRBJ1-1, is EAGVAQSPRYKIIEKRQSVAFWCNPISGHATLYWYQQILGQGPKLLIQFQNNGVVDDSQLPKDRFSAERLKGVDSTLKIQPAKLEDSAVYLCASSLVLGDPNTEAFFGQGTRLTVV.